This TCR beta chain was observed in a study of T cells in localized non-small cell lung cancer. Method: immunoSEQ multiplex PCR; TCRdb's copy keeps in-frame clones and lacks some. The data hold 50,000 to 70,000 clones, with roughly 76% observed a single time. This CDR3 is 13 amino acids long. Germline V gives CDR1 GTSNPN, CDR2 SVGIG (reference sequence). Deletions cut 5 bases from V and 3 bases from J, with 8 bases between. Sequenced material: PBMCs, taken before any cancer treatment. The TCR originated in a man aged 40-75 years with stage II lung adenocarcinoma. The rearrangement uses TRBV30 and TRBJ1-6; D not certain. Here the CDR3 DNA reads TGTGCCTGGGCTCGAGACTATAATTCACCCCTCCACTTT. This gives the protein CAWARDYNSPLHF.